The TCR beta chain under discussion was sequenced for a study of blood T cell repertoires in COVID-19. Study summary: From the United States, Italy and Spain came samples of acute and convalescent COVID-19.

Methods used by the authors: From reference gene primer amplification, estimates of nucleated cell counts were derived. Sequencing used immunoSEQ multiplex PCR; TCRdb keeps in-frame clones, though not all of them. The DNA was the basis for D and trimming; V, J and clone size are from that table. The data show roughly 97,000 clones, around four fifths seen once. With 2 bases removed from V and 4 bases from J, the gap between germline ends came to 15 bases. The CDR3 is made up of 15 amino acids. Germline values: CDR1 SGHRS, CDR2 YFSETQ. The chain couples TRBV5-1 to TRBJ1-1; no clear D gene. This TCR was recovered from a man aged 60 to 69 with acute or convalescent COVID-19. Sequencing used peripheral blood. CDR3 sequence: CASSLIPEGSTEAFF. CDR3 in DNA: TGCGCCAGCAGCTTAATTCCCGAGGGAAGCACTGAAGCTTTCTTT.